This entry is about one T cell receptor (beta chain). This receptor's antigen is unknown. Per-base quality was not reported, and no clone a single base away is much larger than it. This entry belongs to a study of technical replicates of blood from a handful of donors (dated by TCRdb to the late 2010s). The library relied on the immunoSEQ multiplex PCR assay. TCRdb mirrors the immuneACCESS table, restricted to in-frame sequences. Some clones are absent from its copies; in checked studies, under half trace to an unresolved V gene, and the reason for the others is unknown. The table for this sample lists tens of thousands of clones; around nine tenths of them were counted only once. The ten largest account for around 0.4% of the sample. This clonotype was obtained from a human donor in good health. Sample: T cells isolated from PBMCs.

The nucleotide sequence is TGTGCCAGCAGCTTAGCCCCTGGCGGGAGCTACGAGCAGTACTTC. Its protein reads: CASSLAPGGSYEQYF. The chain uses TRBV7-9 and TRBJ2-7; 7 bases in the middle match TRBD2. CDR1 SEHNR and CDR2 FQNEAQ are derived from the germline V gene (reference sequence). The CDR3 starts with the cysteine, ends with the phenylalanine, and has 15 residues. CDR3 DNA is the only sequence kept; it has 45 bases, read in frame from the first base. Trimming takes 0 bases off V and 3 bases off J; junction bases not matched to a gene: 5. The full variable domain, with segments outside the CDR3 supplied by the reference TRBV7-9 and TRBJ2-7 proteins, appears as DTGVSQNPRHKITKRGQNVTFRCDPISEHNRLYWYRQTLGQGPEFLTYFQNEAQLEKSRLLSDRFSAERPKGSFSTLEIQRTEQGDSAMYLCASSLAPGGSYEQYFGPGTRLTVT.